This T cell receptor beta chain was recovered during a study of blood T cells in healthy people across ages. For the study at large: Capture via template switching afforded approximately one barcoded beta molecule per two T cells.

This CDR3 contains 14 residues. Trimming took off 6 bases at V and 4 bases at J, with 14 bases between the two ends. The second PCR ran about 6 to 11 cycles with a sample-barcoded 5' primer and J-beta primers. TCRdb analysed the 5' RACE reads with MiXCR anew, one entry per CDR3 protein. The repertoire holds 1.5 million to 2 million distinct CDR3 sequences, about two fifths seen once, with 20% to 25% in the top ten. General observations from the study: Naive CD4+ cells and diversity were both higher in long-lived donors than in aged donors. The fall in TCR beta diversity per million T cells was roughly linear with age.

On this clonotype itself: Its specificity is unknown.

The gene calls are TRBV12-3 or TRBV12-4 and TRBJ2-3; D gene unclear. The sequenced sample consisted of blood. This receptor was taken from a human donor in good health. CDR3 DNA sequence: TGTGCCAGCAGGTTCGACCTATCAGCAGATACGCAGTATTTT. Its protein is CASRFDLSADTQYF.